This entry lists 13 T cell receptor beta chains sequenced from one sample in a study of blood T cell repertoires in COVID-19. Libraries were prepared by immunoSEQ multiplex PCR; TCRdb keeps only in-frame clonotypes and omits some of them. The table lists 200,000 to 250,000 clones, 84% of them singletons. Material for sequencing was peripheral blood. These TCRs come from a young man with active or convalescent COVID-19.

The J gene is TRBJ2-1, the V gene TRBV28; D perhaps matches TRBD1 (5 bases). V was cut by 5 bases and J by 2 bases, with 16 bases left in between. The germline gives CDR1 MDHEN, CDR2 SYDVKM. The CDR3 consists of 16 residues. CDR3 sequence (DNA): TGTGCCAGCAGTATACTCACAGGTTTCGCCTACAATGAGCAGTTCTTC. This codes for CASSILTGFAYNEQFF.

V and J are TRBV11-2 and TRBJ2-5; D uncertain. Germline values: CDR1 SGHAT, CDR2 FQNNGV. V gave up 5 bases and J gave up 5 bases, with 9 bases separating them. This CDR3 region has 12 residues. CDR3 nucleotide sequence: TGTGCCAGCAGCCAGTTTATGGAGACCCAGTACTTC. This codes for CASSQFMETQYF.

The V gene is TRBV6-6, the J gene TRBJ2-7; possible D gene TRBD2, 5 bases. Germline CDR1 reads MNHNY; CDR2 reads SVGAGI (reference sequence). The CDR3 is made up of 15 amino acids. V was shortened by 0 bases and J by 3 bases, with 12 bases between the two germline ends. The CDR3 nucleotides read TGTGCCAGCAGTTACTCCTCTCTAGGGAGCTACGAGCAGTACTTC. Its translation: CASSYSSLGSYEQYF.

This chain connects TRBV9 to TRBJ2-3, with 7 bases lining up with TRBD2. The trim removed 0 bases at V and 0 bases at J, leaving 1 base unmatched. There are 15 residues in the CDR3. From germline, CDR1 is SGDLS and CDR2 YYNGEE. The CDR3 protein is CASSVGGGSTDTQYF. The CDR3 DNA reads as TGTGCCAGCAGCGTAGGCGGGGGAAGCACAGATACGCAGTATTTT.

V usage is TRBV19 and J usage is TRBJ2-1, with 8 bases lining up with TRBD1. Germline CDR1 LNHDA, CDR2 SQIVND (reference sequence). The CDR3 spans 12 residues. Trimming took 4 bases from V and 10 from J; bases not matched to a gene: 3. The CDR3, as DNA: TGTGCCAGTAGTACCGGGACAGGCGAGCAGTTCTTC. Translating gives CASSTGTGEQFF.

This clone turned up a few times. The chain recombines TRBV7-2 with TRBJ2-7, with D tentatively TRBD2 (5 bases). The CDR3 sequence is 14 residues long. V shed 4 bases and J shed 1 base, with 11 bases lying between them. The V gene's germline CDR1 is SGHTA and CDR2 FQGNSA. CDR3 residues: CASSYISASYEQYF. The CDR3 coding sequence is TGTGCCAGCAGCTATATTAGCGCATCCTACGAGCAGTACTTC.

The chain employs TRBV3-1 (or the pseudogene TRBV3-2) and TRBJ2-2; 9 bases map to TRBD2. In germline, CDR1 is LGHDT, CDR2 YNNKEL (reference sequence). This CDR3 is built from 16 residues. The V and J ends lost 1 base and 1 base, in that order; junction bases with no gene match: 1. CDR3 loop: CASSQGSGGNTGELFF. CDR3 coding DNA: TGTGCCAGCAGCCAAGGTAGCGGGGGGAACACCGGGGAGCTGTTTTTT.

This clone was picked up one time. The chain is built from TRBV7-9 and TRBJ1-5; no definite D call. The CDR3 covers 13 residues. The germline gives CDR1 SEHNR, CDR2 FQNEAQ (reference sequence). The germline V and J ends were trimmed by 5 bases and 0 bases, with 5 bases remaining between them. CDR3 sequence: CASSASSNQPQHF. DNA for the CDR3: TGTGCCAGCAGCGCTAGTAGCAATCAGCCCCAGCATTTT. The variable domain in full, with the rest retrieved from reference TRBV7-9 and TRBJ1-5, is DTGVSQNPRHKITKRGQNVTFRCDPISEHNRLYWYRQTLGQGPEFLTYFQNEAQLEKSRLLSDRFSAERPKGSFSTLEIQRTEQGDSAMYLCASSASSNQPQHFGDGTRLSIL.

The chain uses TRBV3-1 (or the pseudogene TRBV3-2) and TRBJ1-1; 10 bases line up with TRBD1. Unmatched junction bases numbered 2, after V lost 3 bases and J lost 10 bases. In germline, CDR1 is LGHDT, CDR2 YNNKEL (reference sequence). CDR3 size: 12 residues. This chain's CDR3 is CASSQGTGAAFF. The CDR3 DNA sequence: TGTGCCAGCAGCCAGGGGACAGGGGCAGCTTTCTTT.

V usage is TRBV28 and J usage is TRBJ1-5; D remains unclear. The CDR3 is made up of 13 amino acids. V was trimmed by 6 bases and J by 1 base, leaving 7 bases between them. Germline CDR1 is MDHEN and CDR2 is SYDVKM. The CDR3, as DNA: TGTGCCAGCAGACAGAGCAGCAATCAGCCCCAGCATTTT. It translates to CASRQSSNQPQHF.

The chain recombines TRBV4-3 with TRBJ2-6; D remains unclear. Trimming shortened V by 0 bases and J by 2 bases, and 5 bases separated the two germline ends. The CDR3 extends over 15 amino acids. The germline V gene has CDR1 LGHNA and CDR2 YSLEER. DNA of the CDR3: TGCGCCAGCAGCCAAGATTTCACTGGGGCCAACGTCCTGACTTTC. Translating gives CASSQDFTGANVLTF.

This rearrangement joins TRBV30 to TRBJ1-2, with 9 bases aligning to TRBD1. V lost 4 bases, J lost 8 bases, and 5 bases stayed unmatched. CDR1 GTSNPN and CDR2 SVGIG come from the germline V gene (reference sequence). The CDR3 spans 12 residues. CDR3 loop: CAWTGTGYGYTF. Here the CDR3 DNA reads TGTGCCTGGACTGGGACAGGGTACGGCTACACCTTC.

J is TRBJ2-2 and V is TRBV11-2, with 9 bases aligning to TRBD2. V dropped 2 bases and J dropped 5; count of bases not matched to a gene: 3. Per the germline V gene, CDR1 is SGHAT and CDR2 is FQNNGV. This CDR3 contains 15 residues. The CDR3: CASSLRLAGTGELFF. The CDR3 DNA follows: TGTGCCAGCAGCTTACGGCTAGCGGGGACCGGGGAGCTGTTTTTT.